The T cell receptor (beta chain) described here comes from a study of a mutant IDH1 vaccine in newly diagnosed glioma. Looking at the study overall: Earlier care involved radiotherapy, temozolomide, or both, and the majority received both.

Time point specified: week 35, safety follow-up. A 20-mer mutant IDH1 peptide at 300 ug was injected subcutaneously with topical imiquimod. Diagnosis in the donors showed new WHO grade 3 or 4 astrocytomas that were IDH1-mutant and ATRX-lost. In germline, CDR1 is SGDLS, CDR2 YYNGEE. There are 15 residues in the CDR3. V lost 4 bases, J lost 3 bases, and 15 bases lay in between. Repertoires were generated with immunoSEQ multiplex PCR, while TCRdb's copy carries only in-frame clones and drops some. The sample has more than 25,000 clones, about three quarters seen once. Concerning this clone itself: No antigen is known for it.

The sample in question was PBMCs, obtained from a glioma patient whose treatment included an IDH1 peptide vaccine. The chain recombines TRBV9 with TRBJ2-3, with D possibly being TRBD2 (5 bases). The source of this sequence is a man in his forties or fifties with glioma. The chain's CDR3 is CASSPPGDGTDTQYF. In DNA form, the CDR3 reads TGTGCCAGCAGCCCCCCCGGGGATGGAACAGATACGCAGTATTTT. The complete variable domain, with remaining parts taken from reference TRBV9 and TRBJ2-3, reads DSGVTQTPKHLITATGQRVTLRCSPRSGDLSVYWYQQSLDQGLQFLIQYYNGEERAKGNILERFSAQQFPDLHSELNLSSLELGDSALYFCASSPPGDGTDTQYFGPGTRLTVL.